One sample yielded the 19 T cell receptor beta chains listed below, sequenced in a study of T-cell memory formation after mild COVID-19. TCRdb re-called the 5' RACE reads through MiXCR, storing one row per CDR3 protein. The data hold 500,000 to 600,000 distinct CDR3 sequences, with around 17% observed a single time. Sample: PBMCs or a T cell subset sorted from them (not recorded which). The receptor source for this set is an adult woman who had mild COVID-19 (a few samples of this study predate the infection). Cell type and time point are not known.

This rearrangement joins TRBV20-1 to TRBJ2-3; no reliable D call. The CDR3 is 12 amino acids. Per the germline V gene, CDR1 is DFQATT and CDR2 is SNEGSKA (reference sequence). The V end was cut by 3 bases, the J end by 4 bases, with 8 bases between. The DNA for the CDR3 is TGCAGTGCTAGTTCATCAGCAGATACGCAGTATTTT. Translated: CSASSSADTQYF.

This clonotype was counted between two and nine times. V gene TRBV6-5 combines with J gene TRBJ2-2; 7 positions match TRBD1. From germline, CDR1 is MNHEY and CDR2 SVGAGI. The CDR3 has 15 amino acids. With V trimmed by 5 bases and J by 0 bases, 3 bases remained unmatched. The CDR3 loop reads CASSGDRANTGELFF. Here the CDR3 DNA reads TGTGCCAGCAGTGGAGACAGGGCGAACACCGGGGAGCTGTTTTTT.

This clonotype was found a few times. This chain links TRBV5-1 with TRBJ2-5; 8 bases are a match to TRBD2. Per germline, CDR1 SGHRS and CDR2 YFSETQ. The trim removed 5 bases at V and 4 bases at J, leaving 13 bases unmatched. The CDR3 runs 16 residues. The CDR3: CASSSAGGHIGETQYF. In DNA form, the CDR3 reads TGCGCCAGCAGTTCGGCGGGAGGTCACATCGGAGAGACCCAGTACTTC.

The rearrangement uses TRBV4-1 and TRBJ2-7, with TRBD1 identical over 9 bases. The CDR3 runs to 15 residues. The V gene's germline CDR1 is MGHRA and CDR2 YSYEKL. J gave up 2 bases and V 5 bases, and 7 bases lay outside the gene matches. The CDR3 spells CASSFRGTGPYEQYF. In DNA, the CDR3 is TGCGCCAGCAGCTTTAGAGGGACAGGGCCCTACGAGCAGTACTTC.

The CDR3 DNA sequence: TGCAGTGCTAAATCCAGGGGAAACATTCAGTACTTC. It is translated as CSAKSRGNIQYF. The V gene is TRBV20-1, the J gene TRBJ2-4, with a weak D call TRBD1 (6 bases). The CDR3 length is 12 residues. Germline V gene data show CDR1 as DFQATT and CDR2 as SNEGSKA (reference sequence). Trimming took 4 bases from V and 6 from J, leaving 10 bases between them.

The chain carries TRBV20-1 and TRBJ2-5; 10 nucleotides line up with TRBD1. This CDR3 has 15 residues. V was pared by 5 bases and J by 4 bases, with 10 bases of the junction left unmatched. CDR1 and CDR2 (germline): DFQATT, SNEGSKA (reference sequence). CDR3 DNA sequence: TGCAGTGCTCATAGGACAGGGGGAAGAGGAGAGACCCAGTACTTC. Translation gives CSAHRTGGRGETQYF.

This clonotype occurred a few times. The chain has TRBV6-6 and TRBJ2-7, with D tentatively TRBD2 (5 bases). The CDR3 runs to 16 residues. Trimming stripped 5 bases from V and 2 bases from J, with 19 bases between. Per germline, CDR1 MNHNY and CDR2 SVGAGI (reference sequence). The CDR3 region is CASSLGLLDLPYEQYF. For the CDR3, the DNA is TGTGCCAGCAGTCTAGGACTCCTTGATCTACCCTACGAGCAGTACTTC.

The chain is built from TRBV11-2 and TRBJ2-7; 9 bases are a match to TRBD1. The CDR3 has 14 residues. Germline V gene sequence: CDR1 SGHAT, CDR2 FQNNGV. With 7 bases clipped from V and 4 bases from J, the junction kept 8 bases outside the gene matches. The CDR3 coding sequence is TGTGCCAGCAACCCGGGACAGGGTCGGTACGAGCAGTACTTC. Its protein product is CASNPGQGRYEQYF.

The chain's CDR3 is CASSQDSSSGREQYF. The CDR3 DNA is TGTGCCAGCAGCCAAGATTCTAGCTCCGGTCGAGAGCAGTACTTC. V is TRBV3-1 and J is TRBJ2-7; a weak D match, TRBD2 (5 bases). The germline gives CDR1 LGHDT, CDR2 YNNKEL (reference sequence). This CDR3 has 15 amino acids. The V end was cut by 0 bases, the J end by 7 bases, with 16 bases between.

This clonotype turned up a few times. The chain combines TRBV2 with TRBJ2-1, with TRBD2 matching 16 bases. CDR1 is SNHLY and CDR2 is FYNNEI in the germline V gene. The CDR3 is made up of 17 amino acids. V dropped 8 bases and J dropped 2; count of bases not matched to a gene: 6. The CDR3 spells CASLGTSGRAAYNEQFF. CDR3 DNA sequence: TGTGCCAGCCTAGGGACTAGCGGGAGGGCCGCCTACAATGAGCAGTTCTTC.

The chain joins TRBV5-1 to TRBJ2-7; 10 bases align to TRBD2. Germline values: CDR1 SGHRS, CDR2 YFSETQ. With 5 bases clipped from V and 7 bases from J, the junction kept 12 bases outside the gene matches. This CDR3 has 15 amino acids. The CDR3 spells CASRRSAGGPGEQYF. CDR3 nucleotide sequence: TGCGCCAGCAGACGCTCAGCGGGAGGGCCCGGGGAGCAGTACTTC.

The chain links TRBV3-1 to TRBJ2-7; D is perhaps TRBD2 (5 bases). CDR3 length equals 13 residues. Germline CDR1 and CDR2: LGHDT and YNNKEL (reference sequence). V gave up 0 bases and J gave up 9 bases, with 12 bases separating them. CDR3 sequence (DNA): TGTGCCAGCAGCCAAGATGTAGGAAGCGGGCAGTACTTC. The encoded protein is CASSQDVGSGQYF.

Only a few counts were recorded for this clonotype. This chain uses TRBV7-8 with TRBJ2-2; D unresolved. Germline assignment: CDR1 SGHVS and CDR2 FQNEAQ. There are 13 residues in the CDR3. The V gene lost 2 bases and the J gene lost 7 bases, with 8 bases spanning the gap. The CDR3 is CASSLTRNGELFF. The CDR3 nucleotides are TGTGCCAGCAGCTTAACCCGGAACGGGGAGCTGTTTTTT. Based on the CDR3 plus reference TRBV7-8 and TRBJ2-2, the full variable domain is GAGVSQSPRYKVAKRGQDVALRCDPISGHVSLFWYQQALGQGPEFLTYFQNEAQLDKSGLPSDRFFAERPEGSVSTLKIQRTQQEDSAVYLCASSLTRNGELFFGEGSRLTVL.

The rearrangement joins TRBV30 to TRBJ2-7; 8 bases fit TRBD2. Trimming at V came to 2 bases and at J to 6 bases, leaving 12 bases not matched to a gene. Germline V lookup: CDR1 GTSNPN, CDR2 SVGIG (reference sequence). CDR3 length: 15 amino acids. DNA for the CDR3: TGTGCCTGGAGTCGGGGGGGGCTACGAGGCGCCGAGCAGTACTTC. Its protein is CAWSRGGLRGAEQYF.

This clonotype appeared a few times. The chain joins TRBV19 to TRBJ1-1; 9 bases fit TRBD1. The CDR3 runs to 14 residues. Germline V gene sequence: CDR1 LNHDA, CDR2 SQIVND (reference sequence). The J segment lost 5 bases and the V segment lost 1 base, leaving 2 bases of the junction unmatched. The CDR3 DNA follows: TGTGCCAGTAGTATAGCCGGACAGGGGACTGAAGCTTTCTTT. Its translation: CASSIAGQGTEAFF.

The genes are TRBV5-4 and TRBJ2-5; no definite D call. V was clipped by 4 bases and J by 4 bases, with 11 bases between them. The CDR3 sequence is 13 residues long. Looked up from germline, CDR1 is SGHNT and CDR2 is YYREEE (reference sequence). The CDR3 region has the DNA TGTGCCAGCAGCAAAACCCTGGGAGAGACCCAGTACTTC. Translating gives CASSKTLGETQYF.

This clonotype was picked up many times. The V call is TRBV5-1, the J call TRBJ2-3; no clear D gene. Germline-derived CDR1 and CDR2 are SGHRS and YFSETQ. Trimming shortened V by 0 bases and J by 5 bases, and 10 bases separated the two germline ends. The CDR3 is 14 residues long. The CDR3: CASSLGSLGDTQYF. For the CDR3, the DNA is TGCGCCAGCAGCTTGGGATCCCTGGGAGATACGCAGTATTTT.

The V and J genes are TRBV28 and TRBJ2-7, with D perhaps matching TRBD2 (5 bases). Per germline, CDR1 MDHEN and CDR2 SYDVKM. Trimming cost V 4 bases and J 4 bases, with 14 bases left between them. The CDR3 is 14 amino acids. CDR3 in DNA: TGTGCCAGCAGTTACCCAGAGCGGACTTACGAGCAGTACTTC. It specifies CASSYPERTYEQYF.

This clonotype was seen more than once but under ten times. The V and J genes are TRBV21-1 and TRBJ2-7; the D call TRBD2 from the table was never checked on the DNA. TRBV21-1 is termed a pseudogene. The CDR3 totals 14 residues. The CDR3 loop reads CASRMGFLRFEQYF. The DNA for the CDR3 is TGTGCCAGCCGGATGGGTTTCCTCCGGTTCGAGCAGTACTTC.